The T cell receptor (beta chain) under discussion was sequenced for a study of cytomegalovirus exposure and HLA in healthy donors. The wider study: Among around 180 million T cells, an earlier analysis found 120 million or so unique TCR beta sequences. Study outcomes and limitations: Researchers catalogued over 150 TCR beta chains as cytomegalovirus-associated.

As to this clone: Its antigen is not known. The same CDR3 arises from other DNA sequences in this sample as well.

The CDR3 has 16 residues. The germline V gene has CDR1 MNHNY and CDR2 SVGAGI (reference sequence). Trimming cost V 9 bases and J 0 bases; bases outside gene matches: 7. This PCR relied on a set of 60 Vbeta primers and 13 Jbeta primers. Libraries were prepared by immunoSEQ multiplex PCR; TCRdb keeps only in-frame clonotypes and omits some of them. The sample yields roughly 55,000 clones, approximately 71% seen once. Sequenced: PBMCs. This TCR was sampled from a man aged 40-49 years in good health and CMV-seropositive. The chain employs TRBV6-6 and TRBJ2-6; 8 bases fit TRBD1. CDR3 in DNA: TGTGCCAGTAGGACAGGGACCCACTCTGGGGCCAACGTCCTGACTTTC. Translating gives CASRTGTHSGANVLTF.